This T cell receptor (beta chain) was profiled in a study of glioma-infiltrating T cells after dendritic cell vaccination. For the study at large: Patients received autologous tumor lysate-pulsed dendritic cell vaccination between about 2003 and 2013.

The study, taken as a whole, reports: TCR clonality showed no direct relationship with survival. Patients with more pretreatment TILs had longer time to progression and survival.

Turning to this clone: Its cognate antigen is unknown.

Sequenced by immunoSEQ multiplex PCR; TCRdb stores in-frame clones only, minus some. The data contain roughly 80,000 clones, around 87% of them singletons. Documented time point: after dendritic cell vaccination, including at tumor progression/relapse. This CDR3 region has 13 residues. CDR1 and CDR2 (germline): SQVTM, ANQGSEA. The V and J ends lost 7 bases and 3 bases respectively, with 16 bases between them. The V and J genes are TRBV29-1 and TRBJ2-7, with no clear D. The sequence was collected from a human donor with glioblastoma. Source: blood, taken after dendritic cell vaccination. The CDR3 nucleotides read TGCAGCGCCAGCATCGAGCTAGACTACGAGCAGTACTTC. Amino acids: CSASIELDYEQYF.